Listed below are T cell receptor beta chains from one sample, sequenced in a study of T-cell reconstitution after alpha-beta-depleted transplantation in children. Via MiXCR, TCRdb re-called the PCR reads, giving one row per CDR3 protein. The data contain about 600,000 distinct CDR3 sequences, roughly 23% of them seen just once; the ten biggest clones take up roughly an eighth. Sequences were derived from PBMCs, mostly from graft donor cells, sampled 360 days after TCRalphabeta/CD19-depleted stem cell transplant. Source of these receptors: a boy under two years old who had a stem cell transplant for acute myeloid leukemia, so the T cells may come from the graft donor. The CDR3 runs from the conserved cysteine through the conserved F or W. D genes are given only for firm matches. Not every row has a clone size; where given, it reads once, few, many or a size class.

>TRBJ1-5|few|TRBV5-1|.
CASAPPESNQPQHF
TGCGCCAGCGCCCCTCCAGAAAGCAATCAGCCCCAGCATTTT
>TRBJ2-3|many|TRBV20-1|TRBD2
CSAFIETSGGPRTDTQYF
TGCAGTGCCTTTATAGAGACTAGCGGGGGACCTAGGACAGATACGCAGTATTTT
>TRBJ2-1|.|TRBV20-1|TRBD1
CSARVTGGPNEQFF
TGCAGTGCTAGAGTAACAGGGGGGCCCAATGAGCAGTTCTTC
>TRBJ2-3|few|TRBV11-2|.
CASSSQWPRDQVGTDTQYF
TGTGCCAGCAGCTCTCAATGGCCCCGGGATCAGGTGGGGACAGATACGCAGTATTTT
>TRBJ1-1|many|TRBV29-1|.
CSVGEGSVVATEAFF
TGCAGCGTTGGCGAGGGGTCGGTGGTAGCCACTGAAGCTTTCTTT
>TRBJ1-2|.|TRBV20-1|.
CSASLGWGYTF
TGCAGTGCTAGTTTGGGGTGGGGCTACACCTTC
>TRBJ2-1|.|TRBV4-3|.
CASSQDVKQGDNEQFF
TGCGCCAGCAGCCAAGATGTAAAGCAGGGCGACAATGAGCAGTTCTTC
>TRBJ2-3|few|TRBV29-1|.
CSVEEYGDGDTQYF
TGCAGCGTTGAAGAATACGGGGATGGAGATACGCAGTATTTT
>TRBJ2-2|many|TRBV5-6|.
CASTGYNTGELFF
TGTGCCAGCACGGGCTATAACACCGGGGAGCTGTTTTTT
>TRBJ2-3|.|TRBV5-5|.
CASSLSQGDTQYF
TGTGCCAGCAGCTTGTCGCAGGGGGATACGCAGTATTTT
>TRBJ2-3|many|TRBV6-5|TRBD1
CASSFDRGPGTDTQYF
TGTGCCAGCAGTTTCGACAGGGGGCCAGGCACAGATACGCAGTATTTT
>TRBJ2-1|few|TRBV6-5|TRBD1
CASSIDRGSDNEQFF
TGTGCCAGCAGTATCGACAGGGGATCCGACAATGAGCAGTTCTTC
>TRBJ2-5|.|TRBV5-6|.
CASSLPNPGFQETQYF
TGTGCCAGCAGCTTGCCCAACCCCGGTTTCCAAGAGACCCAGTACTTC
>TRBJ2-3|many|TRBV29-1|.
CSVDSGSSTDTQYF
TGCAGCGTTGACAGCGGCAGTAGCACAGATACGCAGTATTTT
>TRBJ2-5|.|TRBV7-2|TRBD2
CASSLGPAGGGKTQYF
TGTGCCAGCAGCTTGGGACCGGCGGGGGGAGGAAAGACCCAGTACTTC
>TRBJ2-3|.|TRBV20-1|.
CSASPVTANTDTQYF
TGCAGTGCTAGTCCCGTGACAGCGAACACAGATACGCAGTATTTT
>TRBJ2-4|few|TRBV11-3|TRBD2
CASSLTSGGAFQYF
TGTGCCAGCAGCTTAACTAGCGGGGGGGCCTTTCAGTACTTC
>TRBJ1-2|.|TRBV6-1|.
CASSDWGYGYTF
TGTGCCAGCAGTGATTGGGGCTATGGCTACACCTTC
>TRBJ2-1|many|TRBV6-2/TRBV6-3|.
CASSTFSYNEQFF
TGTGCCAGCAGTACTTTTTCCTACAATGAGCAGTTCTTC
>TRBJ1-3|.|TRBV5-1|.
CASSGDRLNGNTIYF
TGCGCCAGCAGCGGAGACAGATTAAATGGGAACACCATATATTTT
>TRBJ1-4|.|TRBV10-3|TRBD1
CAISFRDSDFLLNEKLFF
TGTGCCATCAGTTTCCGGGACAGTGACTTCCTGCTTAATGAAAAACTGTTTTTT
>TRBJ2-5|few|TRBV4-3|.
CASSQDRMRGGGMETQYF
TGCGCCAGCAGCCAAGATCGTATGAGAGGGGGGGGGATGGAGACCCAGTACTTC
>TRBJ2-2|.|TRBV6-1|TRBD1
CASRRGQGRAGELFF
TGTGCCAGCAGGCGTGGACAGGGCCGGGCCGGGGAGCTGTTTTTT
>TRBJ2-3|.|TRBV20-1|TRBD2
CSASRVAGGQDTQYF
TGCAGTGCTTCCCGGGTAGCGGGGGGGCAGGATACGCAGTATTTT
>TRBJ2-2|few|TRBV29-1|TRBD2
CSVSGRFAGGGELFF
TGCAGCGTTTCTGGTCGGTTTGCGGGGGGCGGGGAGCTGTTTTTT
>TRBJ2-7|.|TRBV9|.
CASSGPGNYEQYF
TGTGCCAGCAGCGGGCCCGGGAACTACGAGCAGTACTTC
>TRBJ2-5|few|TRBV29-1|.
CSVGDLQETQYF
TGCAGCGTTGGGGACCTACAAGAGACCCAGTACTTC
>TRBJ2-7|few|TRBV7-3|.
CASSTQGGAYEQYF
TGTGCCAGCAGCACACAGGGGGGGGCCTACGAGCAGTACTTC
>TRBJ2-6|few|TRBV28|TRBD1
CAEQGAPGANVLTF
TGTGCAGAACAGGGGGCGCCTGGGGCCAACGTCCTGACTTTC
>TRBJ2-1|.|TRBV30|TRBD1
CAWDPPRTGLFF
TGTGCCTGGGACCCGCCCAGGACAGGTTTGTTCTTC
>TRBJ2-5|.|TRBV6-2/TRBV6-3|.
CASSPKLYSQETQYF
TGTGCCAGCAGTCCCAAACTATATAGCCAAGAGACCCAGTACTTC
>TRBJ1-1|few|TRBV6-4|.
CASSDSGGGEAFF
TGTGCCAGCAGTGACTCAGGTGGGGGAGAAGCTTTCTTT
>TRBJ1-1|.|TRBV12-3/TRBV12-4|.
CASIPLSGTLTEAFF
TGTGCCAGCATCCCCCTCTCCGGGACACTCACTGAAGCTTTCTTT
>TRBJ1-4|few|TRBV20-1|TRBD1
CSARGTGPMGDEKLFF
TGCAGTGCTAGGGGGACAGGACCGATGGGGGATGAAAAACTGTTTTTT
>TRBJ2-1|.|TRBV6-2/TRBV6-3|TRBD1
CASSFRDSPLHGEQFF
TGTGCCAGCAGTTTCCGGGACAGCCCCTTACATGGTGAGCAGTTCTTC
>TRBJ2-1|.|TRBV10-3|TRBD1
CAISETIPGQGFHEQFF
TGTGCCATCAGTGAGACTATACCGGGACAGGGATTCCATGAGCAGTTCTTC
>TRBJ2-3|.|TRBV30|TRBD2
CAWSVGGSGGATDTQYF
TGTGCCTGGAGTGTAGGAGGTAGCGGGGGGGCCACAGATACGCAGTATTTT
>TRBJ2-2|few|TRBV7-8|.
CASSLDYGATGSTGELFF
TGTGCCAGCAGCTTAGATTACGGCGCGACAGGTAGCACCGGGGAGCTGTTTTTT
>TRBJ2-6|few|TRBV15|.
CATGLGGAGANVLTF
TGTGCCACCGGACTTGGGGGCGCTGGGGCCAACGTCCTGACTTTC
>TRBJ1-1|.|TRBV20-1|.
CSARDPRINTEAFF
TGCAGTGCTCGCGATCCTCGGATAAACACTGAAGCTTTCTTT
>TRBJ2-3|few|TRBV29-1|.
CSVAPFWGLTDTQYF
TGCAGCGTTGCTCCCTTTTGGGGTCTCACAGATACGCAGTATTTT
>TRBJ2-1|.|TRBV4-1|.
CASSRSGHLLNEQFF
TGCGCCAGCAGCCGCTCTGGACACTTACTCAATGAGCAGTTCTTC
>TRBJ2-1|many|TRBV5-6|TRBD2
CASSYRGLAGGSSYNEQFF
TGTGCCAGCAGCTACAGGGGACTAGCGGGGGGTAGCTCCTACAATGAGCAGTTCTTC
>TRBJ2-2|many|TRBV29-1|.
CSVDVRGANTGELFF
TGCAGCGTTGACGTTAGGGGTGCCAACACCGGGGAGCTGTTTTTT
>TRBJ2-5|.|TRBV20-1|.
CTMGAETQYF
TGCACCATGGGTGCAGAGACCCAGTACTTC
>TRBJ2-3|many|TRBV20-1|TRBD2
CSATESSGAHTDTQYF
TGCAGTGCTACCGAAAGTAGCGGGGCCCACACAGATACGCAGTATTTT
>TRBJ2-1|.|TRBV7-6|TRBD2
CASSSTAGSDYNEQFF
TGTGCCAGCAGCTCTACAGCGGGGTCCGACTACAATGAGCAGTTCTTC
>TRBJ2-7|few|TRBV12-3/TRBV12-4|.
CASSTPNVGEFTYEQYF
TGTGCCAGCAGTACTCCGAATGTGGGGGAATTTACCTACGAGCAGTACTTC
>TRBJ2-2|few|TRBV12-5|TRBD2
CASGLDTGGAAGELFF
TGTGCTAGTGGTTTGGATACCGGGGGGGCCGCCGGGGAGCTGTTTTTT
>TRBJ1-2|many|TRBV24-1|.
CATSDPGARGGGYTF
TGTGCCACCAGTGACCCTGGGGCCAGGGGAGGTGGCTACACCTTC
>TRBJ2-3|.|TRBV21-1|.
CASSKGACTDTQYF
TGTGCCAGCAGCAAAGGGGCTTGCACAGATACGCAGTATTTT
>TRBJ2-3|.|TRBV7-2|.
CASSLGGGGYPTDTQYF
TGTGCCAGCAGCTTAGGGGGCGGGGGCTACCCCACAGATACGCAGTATTTT
>TRBJ2-1|.|TRBV7-6|TRBD2
CASSPPGLGNNEQFF
TGTGCCAGCAGTCCACCGGGACTAGGTAACAATGAGCAGTTCTTC
>TRBJ2-5|.|TRBV4-3|.
CASSQDGGAWETQYF
TGCGCCAGCAGCCAAGATGGGGGGGCCTGGGAGACCCAGTACTTC
>TRBJ2-3|many|TRBV9|TRBD2
CASSRGDSTDTQYF
TGTGCCAGCAGCCGGGGGGATAGCACAGATACGCAGTATTTT
>TRBJ2-7|many|TRBV29-1|.
CSVEAQQSYEQYF
TGCAGCGTTGAAGCCCAACAGAGCTACGAGCAGTACTTC
>TRBJ2-1|.|TRBV7-9|.
CASSPGPPGQGNEQFF
TGTGCCAGCAGCCCAGGCCCCCCGGGGCAAGGCAATGAGCAGTTCTTC
>TRBJ1-5|many|TRBV12-5|TRBD1
CASGGTAYQPQHF
TGTGCTAGTGGGGGGACAGCCTATCAGCCCCAGCATTTT
>TRBJ2-3|few|TRBV4-2|.
CASRVVSGSTTDTQYF
TGTGCCAGCAGGGTAGTATCGGGGAGCACCACAGATACGCAGTATTTT
>TRBJ2-1|many|TRBV9|TRBD2
CASSVERGEQFF
TGTGCCAGCAGCGTAGAGCGGGGGGAGCAGTTCTTC